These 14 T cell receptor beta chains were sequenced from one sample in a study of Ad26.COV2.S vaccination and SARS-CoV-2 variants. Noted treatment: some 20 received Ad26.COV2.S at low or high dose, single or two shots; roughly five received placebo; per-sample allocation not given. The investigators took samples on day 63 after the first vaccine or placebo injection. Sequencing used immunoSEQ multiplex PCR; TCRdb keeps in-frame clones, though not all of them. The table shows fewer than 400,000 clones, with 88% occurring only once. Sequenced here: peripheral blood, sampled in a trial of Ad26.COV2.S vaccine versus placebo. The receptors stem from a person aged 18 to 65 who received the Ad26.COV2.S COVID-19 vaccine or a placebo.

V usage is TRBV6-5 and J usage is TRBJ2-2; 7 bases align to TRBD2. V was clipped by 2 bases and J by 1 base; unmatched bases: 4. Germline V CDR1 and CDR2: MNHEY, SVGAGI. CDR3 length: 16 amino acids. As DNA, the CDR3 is TGTGCCAGCAGTTACCTACGGGGGGTGAACACCGGGGAGCTGTTTTTT. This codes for CASSYLRGVNTGELFF.

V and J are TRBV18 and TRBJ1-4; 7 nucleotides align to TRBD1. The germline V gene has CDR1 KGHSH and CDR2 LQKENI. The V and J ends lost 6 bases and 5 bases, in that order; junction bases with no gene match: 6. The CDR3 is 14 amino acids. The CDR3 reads CASSWTGSNEKLFF. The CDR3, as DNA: TGTGCCAGCTCGTGGACAGGCTCGAATGAAAAACTGTTTTTT.

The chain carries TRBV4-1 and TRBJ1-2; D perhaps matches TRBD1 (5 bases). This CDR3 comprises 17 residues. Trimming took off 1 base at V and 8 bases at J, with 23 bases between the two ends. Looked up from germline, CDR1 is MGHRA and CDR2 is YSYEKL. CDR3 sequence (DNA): TGCGCCAGCAGCCAAGCCCAGAACCGGGACCGAGATGGGGGCTACACCTTC. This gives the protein CASSQAQNRDRDGGYTF.

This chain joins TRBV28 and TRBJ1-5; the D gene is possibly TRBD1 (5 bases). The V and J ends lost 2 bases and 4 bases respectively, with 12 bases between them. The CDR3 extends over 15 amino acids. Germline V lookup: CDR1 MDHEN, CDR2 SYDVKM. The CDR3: CASSLPTGLNQPQHF. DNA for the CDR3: TGTGCCAGCAGTTTACCTACAGGATTAAATCAGCCCCAGCATTTT. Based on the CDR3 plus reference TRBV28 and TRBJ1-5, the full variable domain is DVKVTQSSRYLVKRTGEKVFLECVQDMDHENMFWYRQDPGLGLRLIYFSYDVKMKEKGDIPEGYSVSREKKERFSLILESASTNQTSMYLCASSLPTGLNQPQHFGDGTRLSIL.

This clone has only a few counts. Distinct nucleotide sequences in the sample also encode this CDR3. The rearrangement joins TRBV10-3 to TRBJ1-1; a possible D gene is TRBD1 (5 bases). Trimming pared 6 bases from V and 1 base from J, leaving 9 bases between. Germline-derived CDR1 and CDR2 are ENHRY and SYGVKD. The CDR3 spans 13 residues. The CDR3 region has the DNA TGTGCCATCAGCCAGGGAGAGAACACTGAAGCTTTCTTT. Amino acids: CAISQGENTEAFF.

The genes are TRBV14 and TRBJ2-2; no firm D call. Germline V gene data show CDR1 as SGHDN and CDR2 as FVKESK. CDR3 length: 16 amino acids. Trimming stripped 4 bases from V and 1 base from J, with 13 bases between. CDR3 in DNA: TGTGCCAGCAGCCCTCGGACGGCCCTGAACACCGGGGAGCTGTTTTTT. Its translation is CASSPRTALNTGELFF.

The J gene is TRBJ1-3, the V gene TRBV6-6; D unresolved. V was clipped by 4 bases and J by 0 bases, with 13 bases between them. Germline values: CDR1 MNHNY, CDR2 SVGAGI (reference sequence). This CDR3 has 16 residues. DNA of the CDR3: TGTGCCAGCAGTTGGGGTAGAGAGAGCTCTGGAAACACCATATATTTT. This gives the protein CASSWGRESSGNTIYF.

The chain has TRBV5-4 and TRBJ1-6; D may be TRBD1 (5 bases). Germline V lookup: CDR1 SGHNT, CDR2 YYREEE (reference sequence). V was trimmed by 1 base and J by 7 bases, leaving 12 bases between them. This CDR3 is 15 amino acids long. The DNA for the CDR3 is TGTGCCAGCAGCTTGCGGGACGGACTAAATTCACCCCTCCACTTT. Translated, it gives CASSLRDGLNSPLHF.

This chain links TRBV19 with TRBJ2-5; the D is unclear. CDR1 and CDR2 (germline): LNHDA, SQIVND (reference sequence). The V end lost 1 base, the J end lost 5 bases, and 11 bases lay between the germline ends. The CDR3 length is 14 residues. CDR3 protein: CASSIGEGLETQYF. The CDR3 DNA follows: TGTGCCAGTAGTATAGGTGAAGGGTTGGAGACCCAGTACTTC.

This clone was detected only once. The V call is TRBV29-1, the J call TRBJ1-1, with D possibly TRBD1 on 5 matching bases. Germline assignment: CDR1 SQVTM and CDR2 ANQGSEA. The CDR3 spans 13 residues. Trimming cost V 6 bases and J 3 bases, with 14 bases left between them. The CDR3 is CSVLGDSYTEAFF. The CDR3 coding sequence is TGCAGCGTCCTTGGAGACAGTTACACTGAAGCTTTCTTT.

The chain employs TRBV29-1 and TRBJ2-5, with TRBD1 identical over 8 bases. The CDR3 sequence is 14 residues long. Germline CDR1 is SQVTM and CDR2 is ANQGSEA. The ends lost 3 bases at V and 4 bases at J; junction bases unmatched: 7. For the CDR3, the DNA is TGCAGCGTTGAGCACAGGGGGATGGGAGAGACCCAGTACTTC. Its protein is CSVEHRGMGETQYF.

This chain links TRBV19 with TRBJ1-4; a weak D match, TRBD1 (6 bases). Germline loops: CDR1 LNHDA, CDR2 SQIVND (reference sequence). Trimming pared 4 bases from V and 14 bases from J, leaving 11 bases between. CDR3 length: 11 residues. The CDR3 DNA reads TGTGCCAGTAGTACCAGACAGGTCCTGTTTTTT. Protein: CASSTRQVLFF.

CDR3 sequence: CASSRGSDYGYTF. Here the CDR3 DNA reads TGTGCCAGCTCACGAGGATCCGACTATGGCTACACCTTC. This sequence joins TRBV18 and TRBJ1-2, with no clear D. V was pared by 4 bases and J by 3 bases, with 9 bases between. The CDR3 contains 13 residues. Germline values: CDR1 KGHSH, CDR2 LQKENI.

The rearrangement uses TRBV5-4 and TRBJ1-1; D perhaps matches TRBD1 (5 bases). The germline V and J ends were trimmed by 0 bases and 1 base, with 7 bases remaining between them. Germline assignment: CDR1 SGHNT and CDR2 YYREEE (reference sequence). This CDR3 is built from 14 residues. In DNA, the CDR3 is TGTGCCAGCAGCTTGGGACAGTCGAACACTGAAGCTTTCTTT. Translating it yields CASSLGQSNTEAFF.